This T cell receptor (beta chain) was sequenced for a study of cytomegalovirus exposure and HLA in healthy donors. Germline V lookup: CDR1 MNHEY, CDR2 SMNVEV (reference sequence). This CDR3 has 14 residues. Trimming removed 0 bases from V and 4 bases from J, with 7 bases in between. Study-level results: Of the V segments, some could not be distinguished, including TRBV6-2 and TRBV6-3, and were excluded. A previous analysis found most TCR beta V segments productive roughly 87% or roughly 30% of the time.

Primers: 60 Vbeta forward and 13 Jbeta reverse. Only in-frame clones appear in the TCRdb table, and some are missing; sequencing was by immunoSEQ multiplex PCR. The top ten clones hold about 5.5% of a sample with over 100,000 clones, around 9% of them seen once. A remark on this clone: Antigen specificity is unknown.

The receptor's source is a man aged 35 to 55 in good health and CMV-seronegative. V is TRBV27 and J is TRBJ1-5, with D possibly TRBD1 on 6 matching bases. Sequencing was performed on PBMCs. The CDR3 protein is CASSLSTGNQPQHF. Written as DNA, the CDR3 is TGTGCCAGCAGTTTATCAACAGGGAATCAGCCCCAGCATTTT.